The present T cell receptor (beta chain) was sequenced within a study of shared clonotypes between healthy human individuals. Some clones are missing from TCRdb's copy, which holds only in-frame ones; the method was immunoSEQ multiplex PCR. Of 600,000 to 750,000 clones listed, 72% are singletons. The CDR3 spans 14 residues. Trimming took 4 bases from V and 0 from J, leaving 10 bases between them. Per germline, CDR1 SGHRS and CDR2 YFSETQ. Note on this clone: This specimen includes other DNA sequences encoding the same CDR3.

The sequence derives from a woman under 40 in good health. The specimen sequenced was memory CD4+ T cells sorted from blood. Subset in this sample: CD45RA-negative fraction. The V gene is TRBV5-1, the J gene TRBJ1-1, with TRBD1 as a possible D gene (6 bases). The CDR3 DNA sequence: TGCGCCAGCAGCCTGGACAGCCTGAACACTGAAGCTTTCTTT. Amino acids: CASSLDSLNTEAFF.